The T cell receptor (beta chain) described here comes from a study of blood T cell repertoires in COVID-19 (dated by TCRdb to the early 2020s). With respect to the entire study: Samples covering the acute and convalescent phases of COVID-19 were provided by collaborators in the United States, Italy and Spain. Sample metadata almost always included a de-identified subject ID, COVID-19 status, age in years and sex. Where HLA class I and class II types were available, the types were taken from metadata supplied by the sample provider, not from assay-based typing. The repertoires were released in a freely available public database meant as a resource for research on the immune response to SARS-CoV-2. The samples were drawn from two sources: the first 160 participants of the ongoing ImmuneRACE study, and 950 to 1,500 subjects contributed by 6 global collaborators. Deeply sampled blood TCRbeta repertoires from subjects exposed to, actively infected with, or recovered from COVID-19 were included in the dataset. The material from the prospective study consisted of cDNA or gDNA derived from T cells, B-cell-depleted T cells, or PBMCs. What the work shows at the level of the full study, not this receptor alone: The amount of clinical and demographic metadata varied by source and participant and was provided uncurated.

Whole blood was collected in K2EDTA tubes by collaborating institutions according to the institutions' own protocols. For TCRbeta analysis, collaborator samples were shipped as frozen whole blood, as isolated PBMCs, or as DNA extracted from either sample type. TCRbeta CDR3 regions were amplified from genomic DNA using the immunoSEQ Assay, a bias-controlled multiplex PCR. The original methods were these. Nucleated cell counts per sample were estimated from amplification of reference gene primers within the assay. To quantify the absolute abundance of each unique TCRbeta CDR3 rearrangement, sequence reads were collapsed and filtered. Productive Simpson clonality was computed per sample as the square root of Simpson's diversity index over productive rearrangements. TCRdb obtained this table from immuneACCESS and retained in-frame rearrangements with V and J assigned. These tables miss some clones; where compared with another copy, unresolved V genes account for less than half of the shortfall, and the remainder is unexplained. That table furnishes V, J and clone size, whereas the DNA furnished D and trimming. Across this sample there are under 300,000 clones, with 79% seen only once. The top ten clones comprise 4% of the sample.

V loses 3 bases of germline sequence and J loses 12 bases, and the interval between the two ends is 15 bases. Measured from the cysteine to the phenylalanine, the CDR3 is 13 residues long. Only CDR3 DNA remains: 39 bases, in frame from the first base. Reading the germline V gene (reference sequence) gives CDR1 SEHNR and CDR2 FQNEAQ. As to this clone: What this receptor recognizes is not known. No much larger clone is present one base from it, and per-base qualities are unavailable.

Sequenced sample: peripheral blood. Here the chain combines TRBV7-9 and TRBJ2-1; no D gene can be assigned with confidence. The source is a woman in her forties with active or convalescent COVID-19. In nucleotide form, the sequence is TGTGCCAGCAGCTTGGCGGTCCCAGACGTGCAGTTCTTC. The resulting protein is CASSLAVPDVQFF.